These 25 T cell receptor beta chains share one sample of origin, sequenced in a study of post-analysis software for immune sequencing data. General study findings and limits: TRBV5-6, TRBV5-1 and TRBV20-1 were among five TRBV segments more frequent in patients than controls.

These TCRs are of unknown antigen specificity. Included in the TCR beta cDNA libraries were unique molecular identifiers. From the PCR reads, TCRdb called clonotypes with MiXCR, one entry per CDR3 protein. In the table there are about 810,000 distinct CDR3 sequences, about 57% of which are singletons. The sample consisted of blood. Source of these receptors: a girl aged 5-17 years with multiple sclerosis.

The gene calls are TRBV7-2 and TRBJ1-2; D remains ambiguous. Trimming shortened V by 8 bases and J by 8 bases, and 9 bases separated the two germline ends. The CDR3 loop spans 10 amino acids. In germline, CDR1 is SGHTA, CDR2 FQGNSA. CDR3 loop: CASRKVGYTF. CDR3 sequence (DNA): TGTGCCAGCCGGAAGGTGGGCTACACCTTC. The variable domain in full, completed from reference TRBV7-2 and TRBJ1-2, reads GAGVSQSPSNKVTEKGKDVELRCDPISGHTALYWYRQSLGQGLEFLIYFQGNSAPDKSGLPSDRFSAERTGGSVSTLTIQRTQQEDSAVYLCASRKVGYTFGSGTRLTVV.

The chain couples TRBV7-6 to TRBJ2-1, with 11 bases aligning to TRBD2. Germline CDR1 and CDR2: SGHVS and FNYEAQ. The CDR3 is 17 amino acids. V lost 4 bases and J lost 6; bases outside the gene matches: 11. The DNA for the CDR3 is TGTGCCAGCAGCTCCAGACTAGCGGGAAAAACTGGCAATGAGCAGTTCTTC. Translating it yields CASSSRLAGKTGNEQFF.

The V and J genes are TRBV5-1 and TRBJ2-5; 9 bases are a match to TRBD1. The CDR3 is 15 residues long. J gave up 5 bases and V 0 bases, and 5 bases lay outside the gene matches. Per germline, CDR1 SGHRS and CDR2 YFSETQ. The DNA for the CDR3 is TGCGCCAGCAGCTTGGGGACAGGGGCCGGTGAGACCCAGTACTTC. Protein: CASSLGTGAGETQYF.

The chain joins TRBV11-2 to TRBJ2-3; D is unclear. Per the germline V gene, CDR1 is SGHAT and CDR2 is FQNNGV. V shed 3 bases and J shed 2 bases, with 12 bases lying between them. CDR3 length: 15 amino acids. The CDR3 bases are TGTGCCAGCAGCTTGGTCTTTGAGCCCACAGATACGCAGTATTTT. Encoded protein: CASSLVFEPTDTQYF.

The chain recombines TRBV3-1 with TRBJ1-2; weak D call: TRBD1 (5 bases). The ends were cut back, 0 bases at V and 9 bases at J, with 17 bases in the middle. The CDR3 loop spans 15 amino acids. Germline V CDR1 and CDR2: LGHDT, YNNKEL (reference sequence). The DNA for the CDR3 is TGTGCCAGCAGCCAAGATCTAGGGGACCCGGGGCGCTACACCTTC. Translation gives CASSQDLGDPGRYTF.

V and J are TRBV5-1 and TRBJ2-5; TRBD2 matches 14 bases. The DNA end lines up better with TRBJ2-7; the J call may be wrong. The CDR3 loop spans 18 amino acids. Germline V gene data show CDR1 as SGHRS and CDR2 as YFSETQ. CDR3 nucleotides: TGCGCCAGCAGCTTGGACCGAACGGGACTAGCGGGGGTCTACGAGCAGTACTTC. Encoded protein: CASSLDRTGLAGVYEQYF.

This chain connects TRBV28 to TRBJ2-7; possibly TRBD1 for D (6 bases). The V gene's germline CDR1 is MDHEN and CDR2 SYDVKM. CDR3 length equals 15 residues. Trimming took 2 bases from V and 3 from J, leaving 14 bases between them. CDR3 nucleotides: TGTGCCAGCAGTTTAATGGGGGCAGGCTACTACGAGCAGTACTTC. It encodes CASSLMGAGYYEQYF.

This chain connects TRBV3-1 to TRBJ2-1; 11 bases map to TRBD2. The CDR3 runs to 16 residues. CDR1 LGHDT and CDR2 YNNKEL come from the germline V gene (reference sequence). Unmatched junction bases numbered 6, after V lost 3 bases and J lost 5 bases. CDR3 coding DNA: TGTGCCAGCAGCCAGGAGTTGGGACTAGCGGACAATGAGCAGTTCTTC. Protein product: CASSQELGLADNEQFF.

This clonotype was observed a handful of times. The chain is built from TRBV7-3 and TRBJ2-1; tentatively, D is TRBD1 (8 bases). Between the trimmed V and J ends, which lost 2 bases and 8 bases, there was a span of 19 bases. The germline V gene has CDR1 SGHTA and CDR2 FQGTGA. The CDR3 contains 16 residues. DNA of the CDR3: TGTGCCAGCAGCTTATCGGTCGGGGGGACAGGATATGAGCAGTTCTTC. Its translation: CASSLSVGGTGYEQFF.

Ten or more counts support this clonotype. A much larger clone lies a single base off, so this may be a read error. The chain joins TRBV6-4 to TRBJ2-5; 12 bases align to TRBD2. Trimming removed 0 bases from V and 11 bases from J; junction bases left unmatched: 7. This CDR3 has 15 amino acids. CDR1 and CDR2 from the germline V gene are MRHNA and SNTAGT. CDR3 residues: CASSDSTSGSNEQYF. The CDR3 DNA reads TGTGCCAGCAGTGACTCGACTAGCGGGAGCAATGAGCAGTACTTC.

This clonotype was observed a single time. The chain is built from TRBV14 and TRBJ2-2, with 8 bases matching TRBD1. J was trimmed by 1 base and V by 2 bases; bases with no gene match: 3. Germline V gives CDR1 SGHDN, CDR2 FVKESK. The CDR3 spans 16 residues. Here the CDR3 DNA reads TGTGCCAGCAGCCAACGGACAGGGATGAACACCGGGGAGCTGTTTTTT. Its translation: CASSQRTGMNTGELFF.

This clonotype is a singleton in its sample. The J gene is TRBJ2-7, the V gene TRBV29-1, with 8 bases that match TRBD2. V shed 4 bases, J shed 2 bases, and the junction held 7 bases outside the gene matches. The CDR3 spans 14 residues. Germline V gene lookup returns CDR1 SQVTM and CDR2 ANQGSEA. The CDR3 DNA reads as TGCAGCGTTGCCCCCAGACTAGCGACCTACGAGCAGTACTTC. Its protein product is CSVAPRLATYEQYF.

This CDR3 is CASSPGAGQGDYEQYF. In DNA form, the CDR3 reads TGTGCCAGCAGTCCCGGAGCGGGCCAGGGGGACTACGAGCAGTACTTC. The chain recombines TRBV12-3 or TRBV12-4 with TRBJ2-7; TRBD1 might be the D (7 bases). This CDR3 spans 16 amino acids. Trimming left V 5 bases short and J 3 bases short, with 20 bases between.

This chain connects TRBV7-6 to TRBJ2-5; the D gene could be TRBD1 or TRBD2 (5 bases each). Germline V lookup: CDR1 SGHVS, CDR2 FNYEAQ. CDR3 length: 18 amino acids. The V end lost 0 bases, the J end lost 2 bases, and 19 bases lay between the germline ends. The CDR3: CASSLALMGRRGQETQYF. The CDR3 DNA reads as TGTGCCAGCAGCTTAGCGCTTATGGGACGAAGAGGGCAAGAGACCCAGTACTTC.

The chain uses TRBV9 and TRBJ2-5; D perhaps matches TRBD1 (5 bases). The CDR3 length is 17 residues. CDR1 SGDLS and CDR2 YYNGEE come from the germline V gene. V dropped 0 bases and J dropped 0 bases, with 15 bases sitting between them. For the CDR3, the DNA is TGTGCCAGCAGCGTAGCTCATTCAAGGGGCCACCAAGAGACCCAGTACTTC. As protein: CASSVAHSRGHQETQYF.

The chain links TRBV20-1 to TRBJ2-3; a possible D gene is TRBD1 (6 bases). This CDR3 spans 13 amino acids. V was clipped by 4 bases and J by 3 bases, with 11 bases between them. CDR1 is DFQATT and CDR2 is SNEGSKA in the germline V gene (reference sequence). The CDR3: CSAIRDITDTQYF. In nucleotides, the CDR3 is TGCAGTGCTATCCGGGACATTACAGATACGCAGTATTTT.

This chain links TRBV9 with TRBJ1-2; D may be TRBD1 (6 bases). Looked up from germline, CDR1 is SGDLS and CDR2 is YYNGEE. V lost 0 bases and J 6 bases, leaving 12 bases between the germline ends. The CDR3 runs to 14 residues. The CDR3 nucleotides read TGTGCCAGCAGCGTAGTTACAGGGACTAATGGCTACACCTTC. This sequence encodes CASSVVTGTNGYTF.

The chain carries TRBV7-3 and TRBJ2-3; 13 bases fit TRBD2. Germline CDR1 and CDR2: SGHTA and FQGTGA. Trimming at V came to 6 bases and at J to 0 bases, leaving 9 bases not matched to a gene. The CDR3 contains 18 residues. The CDR3 is CASSRRLAGGPSTDTQYF. The DNA of the CDR3 is TGTGCCAGCAGTCGACGACTAGCGGGAGGTCCTAGCACAGATACGCAGTATTTT.

The V gene is TRBV15, the J gene TRBJ1-2; 9 bases align to TRBD1. V was pared by 5 bases and J by 8 bases, with 15 bases of the junction left unmatched. Per the germline V gene, CDR1 is LNHNV and CDR2 is YYDKDF (reference sequence). The CDR3 covers 16 residues. CDR3 nucleotide sequence: TGTGCCACCAGCCCGCCGGGACAGGGTTTCTTTGGAGGCTACACCTTC. As protein: CATSPPGQGFFGGYTF.

This clonotype has just a few counts. The CDR3 here is CAWSVGWDNEQFF. DNA of the CDR3: TGTGCCTGGAGTGTAGGCTGGGACAATGAGCAGTTCTTC. The chain combines TRBV30 with TRBJ2-1, with D hard to call. Looked up from germline, CDR1 is GTSNPN and CDR2 is SVGIG (reference sequence). V was cut by 0 bases and J by 5 bases, with 8 bases left in between. The CDR3 has 13 residues.

V and J are TRBV28 and TRBJ1-6, with 9 positions matching TRBD1. V trimming: 11 bases; J trimming: 9 bases; junction bases outside the gene matches: 14. This CDR3 spans 15 amino acids. Germline CDR1 reads MDHEN; CDR2 reads SYDVKM. This CDR3 reads CASYGTGMGSSPLHF. In DNA, the CDR3 is TGTGCCTCTTACGGGACAGGGATGGGGAGTTCACCCCTCCACTTT.

This chain links TRBV6-5 with TRBJ2-7; D might be TRBD2 (6 bases). The last part of the DNA fits TRBJ2-5 better; the J call may be wrong. The CDR3 loop spans 12 amino acids. Germline lookup yields CDR1 MNHEY and CDR2 SVGAGI. This chain's CDR3 is CAIKTSEETQYF. CDR3 DNA: TGTGCCATCAAGACTAGTGAGGAGACCCAGTACTTC.

This chain connects TRBV5-1 to TRBJ1-1; the D gene is possibly TRBD1 (6 bases). The V end was cut by 5 bases, the J end by 11 bases, with 25 bases between. The CDR3 runs 15 residues. CDR1 is SGHRS and CDR2 is YFSETQ in the germline V gene. This chain's CDR3 is CASRGFTGQRGWAFF. CDR3 in DNA: TGCGCCAGCAGGGGCTTTACGGGACAAAGGGGTTGGGCTTTCTTT.

Turning to this clonotype: The junction shows a germline mismatch at one end, possibly a read error. The chain recombines TRBV13 with TRBJ1-6, with D perhaps matching TRBD1 (5 bases). There are 16 residues in the CDR3. Per the germline V gene, CDR1 is PRHDT and CDR2 is FYEKMQ (reference sequence). The CDR3 DNA is TGTGCCAGCAGCTTTAACCGGGGCTCGTATAATTCACCCCGCCACTTT. Protein: CASSFNRGSYNSPRHF.

This clonotype occurred a few times. The chain links TRBV2 to TRBJ2-5; D uncertain. The DNA end is more similar to TRBJ2-7, so the J call may be wrong. CDR1 and CDR2 (germline): SNHLY, FYNNEI. The CDR3 is made up of 13 amino acids. The CDR3, as DNA: TGTGCCAGCAGTGAAAACAGATCCTACGAGCAGTACTTC. This encodes CASSENRSYEQYF.